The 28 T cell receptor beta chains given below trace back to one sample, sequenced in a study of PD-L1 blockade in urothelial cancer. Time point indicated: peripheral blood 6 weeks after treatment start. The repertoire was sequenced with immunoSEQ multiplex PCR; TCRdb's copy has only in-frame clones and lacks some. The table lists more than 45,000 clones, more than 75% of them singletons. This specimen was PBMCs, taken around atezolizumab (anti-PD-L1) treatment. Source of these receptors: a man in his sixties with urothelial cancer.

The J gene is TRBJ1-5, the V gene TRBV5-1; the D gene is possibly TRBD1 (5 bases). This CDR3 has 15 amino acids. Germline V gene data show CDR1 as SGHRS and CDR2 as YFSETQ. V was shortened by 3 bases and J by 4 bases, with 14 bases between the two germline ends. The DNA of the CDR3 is TGCGCCAGCAGCTGGGGGGGAGACAGAAATCAGCCCCAGCATTTT. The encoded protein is CASSWGGDRNQPQHF.

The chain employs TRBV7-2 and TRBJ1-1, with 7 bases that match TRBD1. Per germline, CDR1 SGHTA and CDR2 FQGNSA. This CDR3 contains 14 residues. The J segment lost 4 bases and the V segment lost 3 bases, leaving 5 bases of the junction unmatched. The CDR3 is CASSFLEGATEAFF. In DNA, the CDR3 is TGTGCCAGCAGCTTTCTGGAGGGGGCCACTGAAGCTTTCTTT.

CDR3 amino acids: CASSYGRDYGYTF. CDR3 sequence (DNA): TGTGCCAGCAGTTACGGGCGGGACTATGGCTACACCTTC. V gene TRBV6-6 combines with J gene TRBJ1-2; D unclear. Trimming cost V 2 bases and J 3 bases, with 7 bases left between them. This CDR3 is 13 amino acids long. Germline V gene sequence: CDR1 MNHNY, CDR2 SVGAGI (reference sequence).

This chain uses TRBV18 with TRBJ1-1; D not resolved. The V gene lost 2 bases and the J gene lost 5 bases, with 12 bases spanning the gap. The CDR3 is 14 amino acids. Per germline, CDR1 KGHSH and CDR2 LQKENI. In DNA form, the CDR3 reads TGTGCCAGCTCACCAATTGAGGGTGGGACTGAAGCTTTCTTT. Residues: CASSPIEGGTEAFF.

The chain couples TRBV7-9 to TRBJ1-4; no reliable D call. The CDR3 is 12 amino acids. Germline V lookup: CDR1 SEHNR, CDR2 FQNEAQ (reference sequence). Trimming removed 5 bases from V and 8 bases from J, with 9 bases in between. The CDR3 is CASSTNREKLFF. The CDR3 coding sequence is TGTGCCAGCAGCACAAACAGAGAAAAACTGTTTTTT.

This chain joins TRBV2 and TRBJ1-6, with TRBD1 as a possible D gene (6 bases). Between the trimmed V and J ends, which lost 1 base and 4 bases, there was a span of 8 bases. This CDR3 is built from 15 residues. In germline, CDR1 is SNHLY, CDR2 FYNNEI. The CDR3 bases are TGTGCCAGCAGTGAAGAGGGGGTATATAATTCACCCCTCCACTTT. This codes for CASSEEGVYNSPLHF. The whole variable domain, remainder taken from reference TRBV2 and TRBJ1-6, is EPEVTQTPSHQVTQMGQEVILRCVPISNHLYFYWYRQILGQKVEFLVSFYNNEISEKSEIFDDQFSVERPDGSNFTLKIRSTKLEDSAMYFCASSEEGVYNSPLHFGNGTRLTVT.

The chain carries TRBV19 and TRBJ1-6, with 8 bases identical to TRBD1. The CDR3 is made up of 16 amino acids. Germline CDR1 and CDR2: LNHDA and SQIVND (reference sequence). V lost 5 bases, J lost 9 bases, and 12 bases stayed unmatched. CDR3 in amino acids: CASSSDPQGVRSPLHF. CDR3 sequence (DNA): TGTGCCAGTAGTTCCGATCCACAGGGGGTTCGTTCACCCCTCCACTTT.

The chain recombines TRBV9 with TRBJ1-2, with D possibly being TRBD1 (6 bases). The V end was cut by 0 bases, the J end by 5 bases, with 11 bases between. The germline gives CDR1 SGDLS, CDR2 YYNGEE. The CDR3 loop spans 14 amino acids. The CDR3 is CASSVETGYYGYTF. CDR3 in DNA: TGTGCCAGCAGCGTAGAAACAGGGTATTATGGCTACACCTTC.

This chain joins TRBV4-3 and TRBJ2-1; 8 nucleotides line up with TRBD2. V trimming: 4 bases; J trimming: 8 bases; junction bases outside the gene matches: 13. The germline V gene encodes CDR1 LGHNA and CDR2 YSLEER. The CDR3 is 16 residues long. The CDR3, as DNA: TGCGCCAGCAGCCCAGGAGCGGGGGCCGGGGGACATGAGCAGTTCTTC. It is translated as CASSPGAGAGGHEQFF.

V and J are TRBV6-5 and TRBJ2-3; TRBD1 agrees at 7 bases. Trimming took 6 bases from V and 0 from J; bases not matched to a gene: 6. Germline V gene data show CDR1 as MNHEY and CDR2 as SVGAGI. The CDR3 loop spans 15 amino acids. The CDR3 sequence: CASSRGTPSTDTQYF. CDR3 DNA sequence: TGTGCCAGCAGCAGGGGGACCCCCAGCACAGATACGCAGTATTTT.

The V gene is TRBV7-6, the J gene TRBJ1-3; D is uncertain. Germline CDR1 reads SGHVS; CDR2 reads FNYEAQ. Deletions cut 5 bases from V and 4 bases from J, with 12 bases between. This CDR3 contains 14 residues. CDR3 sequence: CASSRVVSGNTIYF. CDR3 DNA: TGTGCCAGCAGCCGGGTGGTATCCGGAAACACCATATATTTT.

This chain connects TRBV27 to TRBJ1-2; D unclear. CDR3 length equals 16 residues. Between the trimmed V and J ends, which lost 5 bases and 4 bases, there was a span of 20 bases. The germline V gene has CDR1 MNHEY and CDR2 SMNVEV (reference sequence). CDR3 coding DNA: TGTGCCAGCAGTCGACGAGGCGGAGGAATTTCCTATGGCTACACCTTC. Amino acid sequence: CASSRRGGGISYGYTF.

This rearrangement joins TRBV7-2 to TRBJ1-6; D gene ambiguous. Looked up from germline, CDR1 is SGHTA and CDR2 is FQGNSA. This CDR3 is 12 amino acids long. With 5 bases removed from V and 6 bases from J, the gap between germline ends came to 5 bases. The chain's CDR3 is CASSLPNSPLHF. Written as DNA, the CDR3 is TGTGCCAGCAGCCTCCCTAATTCACCCCTCCACTTT. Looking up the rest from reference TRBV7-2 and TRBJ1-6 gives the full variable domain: GAGVSQSPSNKVTEKGKDVELRCDPISGHTALYWYRQSLGQGLEFLIYFQGNSAPDKSGLPSDRFSAERTGGSVSTLTIQRTQQEDSAVYLCASSLPNSPLHFGNGTRLTVT.

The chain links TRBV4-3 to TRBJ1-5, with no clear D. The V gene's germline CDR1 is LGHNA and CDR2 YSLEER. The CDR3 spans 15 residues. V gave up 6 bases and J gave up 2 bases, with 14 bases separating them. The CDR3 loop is CASRGQGGGNQPQHF. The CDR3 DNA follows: TGCGCCAGCAGAGGCCAAGGCGGGGGCAATCAGCCCCAGCATTTT.

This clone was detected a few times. The CDR3 loop reads CASSLVEGRYGYTF. The CDR3 nucleotides read TGTGCCAGCAGCTTGGTTGAGGGAAGGTATGGCTACACCTTC. V is TRBV5-8 and J is TRBJ1-2; no firm D call. CDR1 is SGHTS and CDR2 is YDEGEE in the germline V gene. This CDR3 spans 14 amino acids. The V gene lost 0 bases and the J gene lost 5 bases, with 11 bases spanning the gap. Full variable domain (outside the CDR3, taken from reference TRBV5-8 and TRBJ1-2): EAGVTQSPTHLIKTRGQQATLRCSPISGHTSVYWYQQALGLGLQFLLWYDEGEERNRGNFPPRFSGRQFPNYSSELNVNALELEDSALYLCASSLVEGRYGYTFGSGTRLTVV.

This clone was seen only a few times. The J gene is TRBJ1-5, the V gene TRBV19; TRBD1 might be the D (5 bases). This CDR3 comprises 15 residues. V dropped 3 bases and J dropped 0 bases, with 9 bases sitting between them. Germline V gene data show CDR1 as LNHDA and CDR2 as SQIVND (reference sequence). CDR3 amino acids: CASSMGGISNQPQHF. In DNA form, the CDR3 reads TGTGCCAGTAGTATGGGGGGAATTAGCAATCAGCCCCAGCATTTT.

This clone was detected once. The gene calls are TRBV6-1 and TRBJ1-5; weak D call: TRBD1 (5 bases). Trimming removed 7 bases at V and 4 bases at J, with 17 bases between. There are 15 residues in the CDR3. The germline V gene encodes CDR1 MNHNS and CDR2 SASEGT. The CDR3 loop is CASKDNPSGNQPQHF. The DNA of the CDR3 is TGTGCCAGCAAGGACAACCCATCCGGGAATCAGCCCCAGCATTTT.

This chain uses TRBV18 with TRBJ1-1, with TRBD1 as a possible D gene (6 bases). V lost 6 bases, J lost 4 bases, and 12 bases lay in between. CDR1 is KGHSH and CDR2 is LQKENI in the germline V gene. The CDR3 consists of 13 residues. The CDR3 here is CASSDGQLTEAFF. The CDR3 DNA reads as TGTGCCAGCTCCGATGGACAGCTCACTGAAGCTTTCTTT.

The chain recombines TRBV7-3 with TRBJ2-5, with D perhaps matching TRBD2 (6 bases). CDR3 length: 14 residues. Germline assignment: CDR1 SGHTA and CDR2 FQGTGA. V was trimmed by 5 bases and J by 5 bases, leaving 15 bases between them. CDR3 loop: CASSPGLSAETQYF. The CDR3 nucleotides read TGTGCCAGCAGCCCGGGACTCTCGGCCGAGACCCAGTACTTC.

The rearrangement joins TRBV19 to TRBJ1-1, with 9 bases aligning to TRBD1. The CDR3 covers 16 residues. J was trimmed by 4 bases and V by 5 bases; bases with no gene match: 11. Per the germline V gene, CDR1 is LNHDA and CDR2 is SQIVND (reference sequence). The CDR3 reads CASSARQGVGSTEAFF. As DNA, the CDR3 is TGTGCCAGTAGTGCCCGACAGGGGGTCGGTAGCACTGAAGCTTTCTTT. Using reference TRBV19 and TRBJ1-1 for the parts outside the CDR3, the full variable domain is DGGITQSPKYLFRKEGQNVTLSCEQNLNHDAMYWYRQDPGQGLRLIYYSQIVNDFQKGDIAEGYSVSREKKESFPLTVTSAQKNPTAFYLCASSARQGVGSTEAFFGQGTRLTVV.

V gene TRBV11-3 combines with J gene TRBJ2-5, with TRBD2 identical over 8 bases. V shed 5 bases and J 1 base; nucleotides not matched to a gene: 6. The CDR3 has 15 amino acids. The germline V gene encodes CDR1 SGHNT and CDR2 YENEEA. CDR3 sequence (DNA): TGTGCCAGCAGCCACACGGGGGGGTTCCAAGAGACCCAGTACTTC. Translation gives CASSHTGGFQETQYF.

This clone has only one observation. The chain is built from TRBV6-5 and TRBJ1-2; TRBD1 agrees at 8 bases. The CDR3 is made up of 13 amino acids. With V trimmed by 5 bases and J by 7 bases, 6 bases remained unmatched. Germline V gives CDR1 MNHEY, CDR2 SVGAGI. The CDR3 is CASSDLQGVGYTF. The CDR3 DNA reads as TGTGCCAGCAGTGATCTACAGGGGGTTGGCTACACCTTC.

The CDR3 sequence: CASSSDRLREKLFF. CDR3 in DNA: TGTGCCAGCAGCTCCGACAGGTTAAGAGAAAAACTGTTTTTT. V and J are TRBV7-2 and TRBJ1-4; a possible D gene is TRBD1 (6 bases). Trimming stripped 4 bases from V and 8 bases from J, with 14 bases between. Germline CDR1 is SGHTA and CDR2 is FQGNSA. The CDR3 contains 14 residues.

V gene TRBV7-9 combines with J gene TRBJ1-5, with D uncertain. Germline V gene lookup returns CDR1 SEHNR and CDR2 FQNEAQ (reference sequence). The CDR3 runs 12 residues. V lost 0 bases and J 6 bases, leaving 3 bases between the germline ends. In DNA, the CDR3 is TGTGCCAGCAGCTTAGCCAGTCAGCCCCAGCATTTT. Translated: CASSLASQPQHF.

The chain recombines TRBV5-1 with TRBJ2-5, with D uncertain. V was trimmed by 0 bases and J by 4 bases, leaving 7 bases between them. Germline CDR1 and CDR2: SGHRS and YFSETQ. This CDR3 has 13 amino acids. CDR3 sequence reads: CASSLDSGETQYF. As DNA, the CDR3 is TGCGCCAGCAGCTTGGATTCCGGAGAGACCCAGTACTTC.

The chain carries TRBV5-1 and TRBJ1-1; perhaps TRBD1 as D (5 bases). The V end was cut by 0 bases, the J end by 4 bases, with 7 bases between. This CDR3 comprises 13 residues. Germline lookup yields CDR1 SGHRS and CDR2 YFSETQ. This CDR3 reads CASSLGGGTEAFF. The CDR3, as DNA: TGCGCCAGCAGCTTGGGGGGGGGCACTGAAGCTTTCTTT.

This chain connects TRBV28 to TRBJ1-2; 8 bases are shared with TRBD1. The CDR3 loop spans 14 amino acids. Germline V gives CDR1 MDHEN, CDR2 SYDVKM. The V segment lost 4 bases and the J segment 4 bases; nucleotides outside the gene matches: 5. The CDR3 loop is CASSSGTGVYGYTF. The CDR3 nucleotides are TGTGCCAGCAGTTCTGGGACAGGAGTCTATGGCTACACCTTC.

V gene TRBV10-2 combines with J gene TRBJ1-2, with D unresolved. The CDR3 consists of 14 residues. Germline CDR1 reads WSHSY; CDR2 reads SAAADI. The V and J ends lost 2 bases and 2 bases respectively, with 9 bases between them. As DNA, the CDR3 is TGCGCCAGCAGTGAGGACAAAATAAACTATGGCTACACCTTC. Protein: CASSEDKINYGYTF.